These T cell receptor beta chains were read from a single sample in a study of PD-1 blockade in classical Hodgkin lymphoma. Some clones are missing from TCRdb's copy, which holds only in-frame ones; the method was immunoSEQ multiplex PCR. The sample holds 84,000 or so clones, approximately 91% seen once. The sequencing used peripheral blood mononuclear cells (PBMCs), collected before the second cycle of nivolumab. Source of these receptors: a human donor with classical Hodgkin lymphoma. CDR3s include the opening cysteine and the closing phenylalanine or tryptophan. A D gene is named only where the DNA matches it firmly.

CDR3aa	CDR3nt	v_gene	j_gene	len	d_gene
CASSYSGQYYEQYF	TGTGCCAGCAGTTACTCTGGACAGTACTACGAGCAGTACTTC	TRBV6-6	TRBJ2-7	14	.
CASHLPGGTDTQYF	TGCGCCAGCCACCTCCCGGGGGGCACAGATACGCAGTATTTT	TRBV5-1	TRBJ2-3	14	.
CASSQERVYEQYF	TGTGCCAGCAGCCAAGAGAGGGTCTACGAGCAGTACTTC	TRBV14	TRBJ2-7	13	.
CASSQEGRQFNEQFF	TGCGCCAGCAGCCAAGAAGGGAGACAGTTTAATGAGCAGTTCTTC	TRBV4-1	TRBJ2-1	15	.
CASSYSSARENTEAFF	TGTGCCAGCAGTTACTCGTCCGCCCGGGAGAACACTGAAGCTTTCTTT	TRBV6-5	TRBJ1-1	16	.
CAIQGTGQGSTEAFF	TGTGCCATCCAGGGGACAGGACAGGGGAGCACTGAAGCTTTCTTT	TRBV10-3	TRBJ1-1	15	TRBD1
CASSPLDRATDTQYF	TGTGCCAGCTCACCACTAGACAGGGCCACAGATACGCAGTATTTT	TRBV18	TRBJ2-3	15	TRBD1
CASSYNTQYF	TGTGCCAGCAGCTATAATACGCAGTATTTT	TRBV7-2	TRBJ2-3	10	.
CASSVYGTASDTQYF	TGTGCCAGCAGCGTATATGGAACAGCCTCAGATACGCAGTATTTT	TRBV9	TRBJ2-3	15	.
CASSLGGSRRLYGNTEAFF	TGTGCCAGCAGCTTAGGGGGCAGTAGGCGTCTTTACGGGAACACTGAAGCTTTCTTT	TRBV7-2	TRBJ1-1	19	.
CASSVGARSMNEQFF	TGTGCCAGCAGCGTAGGGGCACGGTCTATGAATGAGCAGTTCTTC	TRBV9	TRBJ2-1	15	.
CASSSSMGGQYF	TGTGCCAGCAGTTCCTCTATGGGCGGGCAGTACTTC	TRBV28	TRBJ2-7	12	.
CASSRAGVAELFF	TGTGCCAGCAGTCGGGCCGGGGTTGCGGAGCTGTTTTTT	TRBV27	TRBJ2-2	13	.